This entry lists 17 T cell receptor beta chains sequenced from one sample in a study of OX40 agonist ivuxolimab in advanced cancers. Receptor libraries were prepared by the immunoSEQ multiplex PCR assay. Imported from immuneACCESS, the table was reduced by TCRdb to in-frame sequences with V and J called. These copies leave out some clones; in studies compared against another copy, an unresolved V gene accounts for under half, and the cause of the remainder is not known. For this sample the table gives about 90,000 clones, of which around 88% were detected only once. Approximately 1.5% of the sample is held by the ten biggest clonotypes. Specimen: CD4+ or CD8+ T cells sorted from blood, collected in a trial of the OX40 agonist ivuxolimab. The receptors shown here come from an adult with an advanced solid tumor such as melanoma, head and neck, liver or kidney cancer.

This clone was seen once. The chain is built from TRBV28 and TRBJ2-1; D not certain. V lost 3 bases and J lost 5, with 20 bases in between. This CDR3 comprises 17 residues. Germline CDR1 MDHEN, CDR2 SYDVKM. The CDR3 sequence: CASSFLGWGGVNNEQFF. The CDR3 DNA sequence: TGTGCCAGCAGTTTCTTAGGGTGGGGTGGGGTTAACAATGAGCAGTTCTTC.

The CDR3 nucleotides read TGTGCCAGCAGCCCCCTGGACAGGGGAGGGATCATTCAGTACTTC. The encoded protein is CASSPLDRGGIIQYF. The chain combines TRBV11-2 with TRBJ2-4, with 9 nucleotides matching TRBD1. Germline CDR1 SGHAT, CDR2 FQNNGV. This CDR3 is built from 15 residues. The J segment lost 9 bases and the V segment lost 5 bases, leaving 11 bases of the junction unmatched.

This clone was seen a handful of times. The V gene is TRBV30, the J gene TRBJ1-5; possible D gene TRBD1, 6 bases. This CDR3 contains 17 residues. Trimming removed 1 base from V and 0 bases from J, with 16 bases in between. The germline gives CDR1 GTSNPN, CDR2 SVGIG (reference sequence). The CDR3: CAWSAKTGTHSNQPQHF. In DNA form, the CDR3 reads TGTGCCTGGAGTGCCAAAACCGGGACACATAGCAATCAGCCCCAGCATTTT.

This chain joins TRBV25-1 and TRBJ1-2; 10 nucleotides line up with TRBD1. Germline CDR1 is MGHDK and CDR2 is SYGVNS. The CDR3 sequence is 15 residues long. V shed 1 base, J shed 4 bases, and the junction held 3 bases outside the gene matches. The CDR3 loop is CASSELRDRGYGYTF. The DNA for the CDR3 is TGTGCCAGCAGTGAATTAAGGGACAGGGGCTATGGCTACACCTTC.

This clone was detected once. The chain joins TRBV28 to TRBJ1-5, with D unresolved. The CDR3 has 18 residues. Germline CDR1 and CDR2: MDHEN and SYDVKM. With 8 bases removed from V and 1 base from J, the gap between germline ends came to 24 bases. The CDR3 loop reads CASPPPGLGGWSNQPQHF. The CDR3 coding sequence is TGTGCCAGCCCTCCACCGGGGTTGGGTGGATGGAGCAATCAGCCCCAGCATTTT. The complete variable domain, with remaining parts taken from reference TRBV28 and TRBJ1-5, reads DVKVTQSSRYLVKRTGEKVFLECVQDMDHENMFWYRQDPGLGLRLIYFSYDVKMKEKGDIPEGYSVSREKKERFSLILESASTNQTSMYLCASPPPGLGGWSNQPQHFGDGTRLSIL.

The chain combines TRBV9 with TRBJ1-1; D is uncertain. The CDR3 length is 13 residues. Trimming took off 3 bases at V and 4 bases at J, with 10 bases between the two ends. CDR1 is SGDLS and CDR2 is YYNGEE in the germline V gene. The DNA for the CDR3 is TGTGCCAGCAGCGCCAAAACTAGCACTGAAGCTTTCTTT. Translated, it gives CASSAKTSTEAFF.

This chain joins TRBV7-3 and TRBJ2-1; weak D call: TRBD2 (5 bases). Per the germline V gene, CDR1 is SGHTA and CDR2 is FQGTGA. The CDR3 contains 15 residues. V gave up 1 base and J gave up 7 bases, with 14 bases separating them. CDR3 DNA: TGTGCCAGCAGCTTAATTCATGGGAGCTTTAATGAGCAGTTCTTC. This codes for CASSLIHGSFNEQFF.

The rearrangement joins TRBV7-9 to TRBJ2-6; D could derive from TRBD1 or TRBD2 (6 bases each). Looked up from germline, CDR1 is SEHNR and CDR2 is FQNEAQ (reference sequence). The CDR3 runs 18 residues. V was cut by 3 bases and J by 1 base, with 16 bases left in between. The CDR3 loop reads CASSLGGGSHSGANVLTF. The CDR3 DNA sequence: TGTGCCAGCAGCTTGGGGGGCGGCTCCCATTCTGGGGCCAACGTCCTGACTTTC.

The V call is TRBV9, the J call TRBJ2-7; 10 bases align to TRBD2. Germline lookup yields CDR1 SGDLS and CDR2 YYNGEE. This CDR3 comprises 15 residues. The V gene end was trimmed by 0 bases and the J gene end by 4 bases; junction bases not matched to a gene: 4. CDR3 loop: CASSVGGAGGYEQYF. As DNA, the CDR3 is TGTGCCAGCAGCGTAGGAGGAGCGGGAGGGTACGAGCAGTACTTC.

The V call is TRBV7-3, the J call TRBJ2-1; the D gene could be TRBD1 or TRBD2 (5 bases each). In germline, CDR1 is SGHTA, CDR2 FQGTGA. V was clipped by 4 bases and J by 7 bases, with 11 bases between them. This CDR3 contains 13 residues. The CDR3 loop is CASSWGFANEQFF. CDR3 sequence (DNA): TGTGCCAGCAGCTGGGGGTTCGCGAATGAGCAGTTCTTC.

This sequence joins TRBV7-9 and TRBJ2-2; D possibly matches TRBD1 or TRBD2 (5 bases each). The V end lost 6 bases, the J end lost 6 bases, and 17 bases lay between the germline ends. CDR3 length equals 15 residues. Per germline, CDR1 SEHNR and CDR2 FQNEAQ (reference sequence). The CDR3 reads CASRKLSLGAGELFF. The CDR3 DNA reads TGTGCCAGCAGAAAACTGAGCCTGGGGGCCGGGGAGCTGTTTTTT.

V usage is TRBV13 and J usage is TRBJ1-1; 9 nucleotides match TRBD1. The CDR3 has 15 residues. CDR1 and CDR2 (germline): PRHDT, FYEKMQ (reference sequence). V trimming: 5 bases; J trimming: 4 bases; junction bases outside the gene matches: 8. The CDR3 here is CASSPRDRVSTEAFF. DNA of the CDR3: TGTGCCAGCAGCCCCCGGGACAGGGTGTCCACTGAAGCTTTCTTT.

The V gene is TRBV28, the J gene TRBJ2-3; D possibly corresponds to TRBD2 (6 bases). CDR3 size: 17 residues. CDR1 and CDR2 from the germline V gene are MDHEN and SYDVKM. V gave up 4 bases and J gave up 0 bases, with 17 bases separating them. The CDR3 coding sequence is TGTGCCAGCAGTTCGATACCAGGGACTTTTAGCACAGATACGCAGTATTTT. Residues: CASSSIPGTFSTDTQYF.

The sample holds one count of this clone. This chain joins TRBV5-1 and TRBJ2-5; TRBD2 aligns across 9 bases. This CDR3 has 20 amino acids. V shed 0 bases, J shed 1 base, and the junction held 16 bases outside the gene matches. Looked up from germline, CDR1 is SGHRS and CDR2 is YFSETQ. This chain's CDR3 is CASSLVRVAGATMTQETQYF. The DNA of the CDR3 is TGCGCCAGCAGCTTGGTACGAGTAGCGGGGGCGACAATGACCCAAGAGACCCAGTACTTC.

This clone was counted once. The chain recombines TRBV19 with TRBJ1-1; TRBD1 might be the D (5 bases). Germline V gives CDR1 LNHDA, CDR2 SQIVND (reference sequence). This CDR3 is 14 amino acids long. V lost 4 bases and J 10 bases, leaving 19 bases between the germline ends. The CDR3: CASSREVRGSPAFF. The CDR3 DNA reads as TGTGCCAGTAGTAGGGAGGTTAGGGGCTCCCCAGCTTTCTTT.

V is TRBV6-5 and J is TRBJ1-2; 10 positions match TRBD1. This CDR3 spans 14 amino acids. Germline-derived CDR1 and CDR2 are MNHEY and SVGAGI. V was clipped by 8 bases and J by 2 bases; unmatched bases: 5. The CDR3 reads CASGPGQGNYGYTF. The DNA of the CDR3 is TGTGCCAGCGGACCGGGACAGGGGAACTATGGCTACACCTTC.

This clone came up once. The rearrangement links TRBV7-2 to TRBJ1-6, with 8 bases fitting TRBD1. The V segment lost 3 bases and the J segment 9 bases; nucleotides outside the gene matches: 10. CDR1 SGHTA and CDR2 FQGNSA come from the germline V gene. The CDR3 consists of 16 residues. The CDR3: CASSFRTGMLGSPLHF. The DNA of the CDR3 is TGTGCCAGCAGCTTTCGGACAGGGATGCTAGGTTCACCCCTCCACTTT.